The present T cell receptor (beta chain) was sequenced within a study of T-cell reconstitution after alpha-beta-depleted transplantation in children. Study results and limitations: Several hundred expanded graft clones reportedly supplied alpha-beta T cells about two months after transplant. From surviving recipient T cells and thymic progenitors came the high day-60 TCRbeta diversity observed in some patients. Among T cells one year after transplant, newly produced cells accounted for most counts and diversity.

CDR3 size: 16 residues. The V gene's germline CDR1 is MGHDK and CDR2 SYGVNS. V gave up 4 bases and J gave up 0 bases; unmatched junction bases: 5. Preparing the TCRbeta library involved the use of unique molecular identifiers. A single record per CDR3 protein comes from TCRdb applying MiXCR to the PCR reads. The data contain around 490,000 distinct CDR3 sequences, over 10% of them singletons. This clonotype occurred a few times. Its antigen is as yet unknown. Material: PBMCs, mostly from graft donor cells, obtained 180 days after TCRalphabeta/CD19-depleted stem cell transplant. The receptor's source is a female patient aged 2-9 years who had a stem cell transplant for aplastic anemia, so the T cells may come from the graft donor. J is TRBJ1-4 and V is TRBV25-1; 7 bases are shared with TRBD1. The CDR3 bases are TGTGCCAGCAGTGTCGGGACAGTCGCAACTAATGAAAAACTGTTTTTT. Protein product: CASSVGTVATNEKLFF.